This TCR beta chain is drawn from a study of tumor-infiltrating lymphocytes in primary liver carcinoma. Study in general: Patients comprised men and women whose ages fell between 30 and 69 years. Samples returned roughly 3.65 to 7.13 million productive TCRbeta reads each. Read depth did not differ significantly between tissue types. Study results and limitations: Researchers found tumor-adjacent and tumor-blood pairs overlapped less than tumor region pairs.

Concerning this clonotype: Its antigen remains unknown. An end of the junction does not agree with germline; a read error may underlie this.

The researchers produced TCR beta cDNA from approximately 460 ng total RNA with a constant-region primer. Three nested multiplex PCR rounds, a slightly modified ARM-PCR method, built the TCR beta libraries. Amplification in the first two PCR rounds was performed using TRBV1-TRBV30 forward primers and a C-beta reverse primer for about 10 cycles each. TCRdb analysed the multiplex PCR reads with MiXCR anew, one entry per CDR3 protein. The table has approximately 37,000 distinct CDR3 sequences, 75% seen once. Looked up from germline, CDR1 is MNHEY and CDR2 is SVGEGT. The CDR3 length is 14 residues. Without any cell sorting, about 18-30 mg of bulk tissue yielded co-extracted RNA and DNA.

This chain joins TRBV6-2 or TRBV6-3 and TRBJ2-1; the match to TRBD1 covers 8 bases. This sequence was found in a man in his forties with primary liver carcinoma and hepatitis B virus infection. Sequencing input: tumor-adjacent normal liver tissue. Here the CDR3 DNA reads TGTGCCAGCAATTACTTTGCGCAGGGACAGGTCCCGTTCTTC. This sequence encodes CASNYFAQGQVPFF.